The sample holds many counts of the clone carrying this T cell receptor beta chain. TCR beta VDJ and CDR3 profiling used genomic DNA as template. MiXCR, applied by TCRdb to the reads, yields one record per CDR3 protein. The sample has approximately 150,000 distinct CDR3 sequences, roughly 48% seen once; the top ten hold more than 1%. This CDR3 has 11 amino acids. With V trimmed by 7 bases and J by 9 bases, 5 bases remained unmatched. Germline V gene lookup returns CDR1 SGHAT and CDR2 FQDESV (reference sequence). Individuals selected for sequencing had exhibited CD8+CD57+ cell expansion on flow cytometry. The entry originates in a study of CD8+CD57+ T cells in acquired aplastic anemia.

The sequencing input was sorted CD4+, CD8+, or CD8+CD57+ T cells (not recorded which) from PBMCs. The sequence came from a human donor with aplastic anemia. The chain employs TRBV11-1 and TRBJ1-2; 7 bases align to TRBD1. CDR3: CASKGAQSYTF. CDR3 nucleotides: TGTGCCAGCAAGGGGGCACAGAGCTACACCTTC.